This entry is about one TCR beta chain. No antigen is known for it. One base away there is no much larger clone; base qualities are not given. This sample was included in a study of cytomegalovirus exposure and HLA in healthy donors (dated by TCRdb to 2016 to 2017). Context from the whole study: The 500 to 800 repertoires of the first cohort and the roughly 110 validation repertoires were produced on the same platform, according to a later analysis. The aim of the study was to test whether cataloging public T cell receptors could identify signatures of past pathogen exposure. A separate validation cohort of about 110 different subjects was used in addition to the roughly 700-subject first cohort. The study combined high-throughput TCR immunosequencing, statistical association of individual TCRs with disease status, and machine learning to predict cytomegalovirus infection status.

V is clipped by 0 bases and J by 5 bases, and the sequence between their germline boundaries is 9 bases long. Per the germline V gene, SGHDT is the CDR1 and YYEEEE is the CDR2. CDR3 length: 14 amino acids, cysteine to phenylalanine. Kept here is only the CDR3 DNA, which spans 42 bases and is read in frame from base 1. Separate from the approximately 700-subject first cohort, the validation cohort of 120 subjects was the group to which the donors belonged. The library was made by the immunoSEQ multiplex PCR assay. On the authors' methods: A statistical classification framework was developed to diagnose cytomegalovirus status using the catalog of TCR beta chain sequences. The immuneACCESS repertoire file appears here via TCRdb, limited to in-frame rearrangements. These files lack a portion of the clones; in checked studies, under half of the deficit traces to unresolved V genes, and the cause of the others is not known. V, J and clone size were drawn from that table, and D and trimming were deduced from the DNA. This sample is represented by about 75,000 clones; about 85% of them were singletons. The ten biggest clones cover about 3% of the sample.

Broad study findings and their caveats: A later analysis lacked HLA typing for the validation cohort, so it scored co-occurrence in that cohort across all 120 repertoires. The authors suggested that the approach could potentially be extended to other disease states and immunological phenotypes. Cytomegalovirus status was reported to be diagnosed by the classifier with high specificity and sensitivity in both the original and validation cohorts. Across donors, most TCR sequences were observed very rarely, whereas some public TCRs were present in many individuals. Subsequent analysis determined that TCRs grouped into clusters in the first cohort also showed a tendency toward co-occurrence across the 120 validation repertoires, and approximately 93% of cluster scores exceeded 0. In vitro tests confirmed that a few of the cytomegalovirus-associated TCR beta chains recognize cytomegalovirus antigens. A total of roughly 160 TCR beta chains were listed by the study as associated with cytomegalovirus.

The receptor's source is a man aged 25 to 40 in good health and CMV-seronegative. This sequence uses TRBV5-6 and TRBJ1-5; possibly the D gene is TRBD1, per 5 matching bases. Sequenced: PBMCs. The CDR3 region: CASSLGGGDQPQHF. The base sequence is TGTGCCAGCAGCTTGGGTGGGGGGGATCAGCCCCAGCATTTT.